The present entry profiles one T cell receptor beta chain with its context. Its antigen is not identified. The sample is drawn from a study of cytomegalovirus exposure and HLA in healthy donors. Whole-study findings and limits: Some V segments could not be told apart, so they were left out, TRBV6-2 and TRBV6-3 among them.

Trimming took 1 base from V and 5 from J; bases not matched to a gene: 8. The CDR3 has 17 residues. CDR1 is SGHDT, CDR2 YYEEEE, per germline. The PCR made use of 60 Vbeta and 13 Jbeta primers. Authors' data handling: Among the unique TCR beta chains that a later analysis counted, about 81 million in all, about 12 million were shared. Here immunoSEQ multiplex PCR was the method, and the copy in TCRdb shows in-frame clones only, minus some. That table supplies the V and J calls and clone size; D and trimming were determined from the DNA. The sample lists around 180,000 clones; just under 80% were seen once.

The clonotype originates from a woman aged 50 to 60 in good health and CMV-seropositive. The sequenced sample consisted of PBMCs. The J gene is TRBJ2-3, the V gene TRBV5-6; 12 bases are a match to TRBD2. The CDR3 DNA sequence: TGTGCCAGCAGCTTGTTGACTAGCGGGGGCCCCGGAGATACGCAGTATTTT. Translated: CASSLLTSGGPGDTQYF.